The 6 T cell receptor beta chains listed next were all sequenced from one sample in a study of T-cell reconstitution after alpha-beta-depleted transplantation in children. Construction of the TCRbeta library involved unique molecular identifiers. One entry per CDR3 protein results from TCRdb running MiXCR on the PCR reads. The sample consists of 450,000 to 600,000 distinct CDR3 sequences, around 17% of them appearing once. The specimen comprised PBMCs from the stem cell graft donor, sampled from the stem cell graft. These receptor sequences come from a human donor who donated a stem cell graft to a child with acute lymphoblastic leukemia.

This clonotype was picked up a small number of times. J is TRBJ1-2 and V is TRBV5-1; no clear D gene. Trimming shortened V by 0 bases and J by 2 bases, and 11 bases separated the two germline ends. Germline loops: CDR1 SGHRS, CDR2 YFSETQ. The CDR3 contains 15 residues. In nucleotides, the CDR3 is TGCGCCAGCAGCTTGGTGGTCAGCGGGAACTATGGCTACACCTTC. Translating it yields CASSLVVSGNYGYTF. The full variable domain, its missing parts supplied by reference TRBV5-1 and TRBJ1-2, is KAGVTQTPRYLIKTRGQQVTLSCSPISGHRSVSWYQQTPGQGLQFLFEYFSETQRNKGNFPGRFSGRQFSNSRSEMNVSTLELGDSALYLCASSLVVSGNYGYTFGSGTRLTVV.

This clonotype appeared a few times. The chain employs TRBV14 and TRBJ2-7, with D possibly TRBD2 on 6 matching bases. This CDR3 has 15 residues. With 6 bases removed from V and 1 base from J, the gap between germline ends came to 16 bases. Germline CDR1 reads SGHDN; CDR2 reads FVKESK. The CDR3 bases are TGTGCCAGCAGTACCAGCAGGGAGGCTTCCTACGAGCAGTACTTC. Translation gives CASSTSREASYEQYF.

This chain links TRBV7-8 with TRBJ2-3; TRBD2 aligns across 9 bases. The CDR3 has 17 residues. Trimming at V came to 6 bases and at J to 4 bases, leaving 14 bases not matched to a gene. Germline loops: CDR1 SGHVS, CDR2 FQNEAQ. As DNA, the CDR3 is TGTGCCAGCAGGCCCCGTGCGGGAGGGTTCGCTGCAGATACGCAGTATTTT. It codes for CASRPRAGGFAADTQYF.

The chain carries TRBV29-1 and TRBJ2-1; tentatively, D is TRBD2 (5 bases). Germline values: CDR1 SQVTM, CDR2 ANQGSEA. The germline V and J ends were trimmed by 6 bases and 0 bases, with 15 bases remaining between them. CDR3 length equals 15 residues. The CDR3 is CSVDRGLGSYNEQFF. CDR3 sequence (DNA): TGCAGCGTAGACCGAGGACTGGGCTCCTACAATGAGCAGTTCTTC.

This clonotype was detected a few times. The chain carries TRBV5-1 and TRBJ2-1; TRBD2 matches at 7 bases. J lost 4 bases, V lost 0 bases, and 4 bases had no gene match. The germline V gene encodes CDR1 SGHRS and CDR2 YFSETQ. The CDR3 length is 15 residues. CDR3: CASSLGGGNYNEQFF. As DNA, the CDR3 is TGCGCCAGCAGCTTGGGCGGGGGAAATTACAATGAGCAGTTCTTC.

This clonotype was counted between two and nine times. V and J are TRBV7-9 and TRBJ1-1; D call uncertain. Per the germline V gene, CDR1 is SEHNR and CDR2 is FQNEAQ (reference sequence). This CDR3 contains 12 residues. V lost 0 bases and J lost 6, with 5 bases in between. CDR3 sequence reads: CASSLAVSEAFF. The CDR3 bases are TGTGCCAGCAGCTTAGCGGTATCTGAAGCTTTCTTT.